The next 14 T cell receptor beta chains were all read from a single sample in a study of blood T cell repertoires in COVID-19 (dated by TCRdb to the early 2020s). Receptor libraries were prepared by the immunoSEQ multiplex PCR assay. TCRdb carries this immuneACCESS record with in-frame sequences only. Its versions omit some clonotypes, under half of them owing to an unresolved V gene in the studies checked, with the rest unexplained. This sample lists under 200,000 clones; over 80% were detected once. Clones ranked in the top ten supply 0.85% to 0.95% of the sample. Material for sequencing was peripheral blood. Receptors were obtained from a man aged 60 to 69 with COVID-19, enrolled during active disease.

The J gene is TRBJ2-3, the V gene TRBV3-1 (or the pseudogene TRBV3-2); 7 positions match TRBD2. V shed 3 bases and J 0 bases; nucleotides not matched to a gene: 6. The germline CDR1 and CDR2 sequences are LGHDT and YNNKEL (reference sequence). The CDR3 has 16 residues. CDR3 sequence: CASSQTSWGSTDTQYF. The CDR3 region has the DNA TGTGCCAGCAGCCAGACTAGCTGGGGAAGCACAGATACGCAGTATTTT.

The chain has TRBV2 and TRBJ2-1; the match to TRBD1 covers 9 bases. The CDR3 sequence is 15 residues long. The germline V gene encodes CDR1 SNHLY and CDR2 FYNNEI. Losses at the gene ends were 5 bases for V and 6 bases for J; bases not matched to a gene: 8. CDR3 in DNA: TGTGCCAGCAGTTCCCCCAACAGGGGGCTCAATGAGCAGTTCTTC. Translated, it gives CASSSPNRGLNEQFF.

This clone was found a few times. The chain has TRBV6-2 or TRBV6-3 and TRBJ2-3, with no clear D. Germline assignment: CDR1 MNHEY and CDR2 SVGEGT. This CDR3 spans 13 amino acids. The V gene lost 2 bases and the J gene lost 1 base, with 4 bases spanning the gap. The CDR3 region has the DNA TGTGCCAGCAGTTACGTAGGCACAGATACGCAGTATTTT. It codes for CASSYVGTDTQYF.

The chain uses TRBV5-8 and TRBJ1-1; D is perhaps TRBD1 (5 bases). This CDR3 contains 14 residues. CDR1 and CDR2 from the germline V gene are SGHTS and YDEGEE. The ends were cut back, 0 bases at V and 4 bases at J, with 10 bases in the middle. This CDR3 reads CASSLGKRGTEAFF. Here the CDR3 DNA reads TGTGCCAGCAGCTTGGGGAAAAGGGGCACTGAAGCTTTCTTT.

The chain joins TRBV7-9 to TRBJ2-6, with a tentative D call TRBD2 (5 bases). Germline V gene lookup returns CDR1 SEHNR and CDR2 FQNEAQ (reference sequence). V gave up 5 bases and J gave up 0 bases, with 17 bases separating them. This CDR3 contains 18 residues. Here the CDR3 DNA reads TGTGCCAGCAGCGCCTCCGGGAACCTGCGCTCTGGGGCCAACGTCCTGACTTTC. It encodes CASSASGNLRSGANVLTF.

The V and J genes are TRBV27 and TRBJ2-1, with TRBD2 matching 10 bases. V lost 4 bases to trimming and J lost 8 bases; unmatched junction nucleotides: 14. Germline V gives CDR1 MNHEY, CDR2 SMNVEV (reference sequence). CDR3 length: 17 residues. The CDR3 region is CASSSKEREGPLYEQFF. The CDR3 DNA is TGTGCCAGCAGTTCCAAAGAGCGGGAGGGCCCGTTGTATGAGCAGTTCTTC.

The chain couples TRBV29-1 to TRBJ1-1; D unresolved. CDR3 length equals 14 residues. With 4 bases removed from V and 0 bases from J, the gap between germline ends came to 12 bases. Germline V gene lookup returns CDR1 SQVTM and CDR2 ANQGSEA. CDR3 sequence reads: CSVVQHPVNTEAFF. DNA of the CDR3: TGCAGCGTTGTACAGCACCCTGTGAACACTGAAGCTTTCTTT.

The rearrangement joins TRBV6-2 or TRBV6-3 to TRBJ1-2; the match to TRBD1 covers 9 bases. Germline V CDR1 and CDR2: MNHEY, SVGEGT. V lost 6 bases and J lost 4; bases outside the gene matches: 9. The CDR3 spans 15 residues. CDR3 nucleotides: TGTGCCAGCAGCGCCGGGGGACAGGGAGTCTATGGCTACACCTTC. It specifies CASSAGGQGVYGYTF.

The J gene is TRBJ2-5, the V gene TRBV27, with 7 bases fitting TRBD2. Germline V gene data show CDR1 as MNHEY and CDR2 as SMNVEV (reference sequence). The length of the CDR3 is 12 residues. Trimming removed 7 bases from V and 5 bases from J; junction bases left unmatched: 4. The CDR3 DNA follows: TGTGCCAGCAAAGCGGGGAGGGAGACCCAGTACTTC. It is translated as CASKAGRETQYF.

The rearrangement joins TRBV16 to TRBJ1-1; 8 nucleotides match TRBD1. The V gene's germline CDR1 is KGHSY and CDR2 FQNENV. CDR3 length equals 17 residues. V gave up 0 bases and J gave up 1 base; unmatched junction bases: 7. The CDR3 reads CASSQSRYGQGNTEAFF. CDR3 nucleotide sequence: TGTGCCAGCAGCCAATCAAGGTATGGACAGGGGAACACTGAAGCTTTCTTT.

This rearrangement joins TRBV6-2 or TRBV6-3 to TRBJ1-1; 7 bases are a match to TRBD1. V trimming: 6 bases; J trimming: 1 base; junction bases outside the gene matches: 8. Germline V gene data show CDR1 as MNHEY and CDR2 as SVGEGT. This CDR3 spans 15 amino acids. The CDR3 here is CASSRPGQTNTEAFF. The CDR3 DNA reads TGTGCCAGCAGCCGTCCGGGACAGACGAACACTGAAGCTTTCTTT.

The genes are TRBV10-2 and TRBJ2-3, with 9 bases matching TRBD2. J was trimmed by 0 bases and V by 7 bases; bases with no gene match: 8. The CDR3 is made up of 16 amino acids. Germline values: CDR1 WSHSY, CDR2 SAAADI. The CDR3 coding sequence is TGCGCCAGCAACAACATAGCGGGAGAGAGCACAGATACGCAGTATTTT. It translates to CASNNIAGESTDTQYF.

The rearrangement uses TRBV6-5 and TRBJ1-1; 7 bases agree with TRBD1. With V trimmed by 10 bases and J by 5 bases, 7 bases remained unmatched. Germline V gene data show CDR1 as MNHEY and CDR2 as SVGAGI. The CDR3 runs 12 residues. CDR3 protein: CATKTGQTEAFF. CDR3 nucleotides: TGTGCCACCAAGACAGGGCAAACTGAAGCTTTCTTT.

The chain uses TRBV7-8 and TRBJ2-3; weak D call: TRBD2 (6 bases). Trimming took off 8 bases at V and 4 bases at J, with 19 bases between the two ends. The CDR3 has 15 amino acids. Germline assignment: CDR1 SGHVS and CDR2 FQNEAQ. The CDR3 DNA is TGTGCCAGCTCCGGACCGGGAGTTGGCGCAGATACGCAGTATTTT. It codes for CASSGPGVGADTQYF.